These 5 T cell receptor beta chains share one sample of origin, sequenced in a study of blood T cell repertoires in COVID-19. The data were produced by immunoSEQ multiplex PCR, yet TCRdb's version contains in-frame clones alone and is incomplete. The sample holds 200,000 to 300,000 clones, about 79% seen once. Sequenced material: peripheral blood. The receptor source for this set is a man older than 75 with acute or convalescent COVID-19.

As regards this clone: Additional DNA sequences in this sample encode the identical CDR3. The CDR3 loop is CASSSPGQGNTGELFF. The DNA for the CDR3 is TGCGCCAGCAGCAGCCCGGGACAGGGGAACACCGGGGAGCTGTTTTTT. This chain joins TRBV5-1 and TRBJ2-2, with 9 positions matching TRBD1. Germline loops: CDR1 SGHRS, CDR2 YFSETQ. This CDR3 contains 16 residues. After removal of 4 bases from V and 1 base from J, the junction contained 5 bases not matched to a gene.

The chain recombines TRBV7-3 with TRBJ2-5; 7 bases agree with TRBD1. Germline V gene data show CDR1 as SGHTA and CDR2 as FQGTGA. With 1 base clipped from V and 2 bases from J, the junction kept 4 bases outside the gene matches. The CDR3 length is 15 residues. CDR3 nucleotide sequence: TGTGCCAGCAGCTTAAGCCGGGACAGACAAGAGACCCAGTACTTC. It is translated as CASSLSRDRQETQYF.

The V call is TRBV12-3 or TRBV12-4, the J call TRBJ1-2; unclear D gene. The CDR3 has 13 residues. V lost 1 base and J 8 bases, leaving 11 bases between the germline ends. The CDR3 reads CASSLGGRGGYTF. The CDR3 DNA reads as TGTGCCAGCAGTTTAGGAGGGAGAGGGGGCTACACCTTC.

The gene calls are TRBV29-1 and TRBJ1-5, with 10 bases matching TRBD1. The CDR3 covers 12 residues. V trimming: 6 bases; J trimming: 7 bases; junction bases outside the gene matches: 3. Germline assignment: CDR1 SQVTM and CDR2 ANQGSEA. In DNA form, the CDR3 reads TGCAGCGTGGGGGACAGGGGCCAGCCCCAGCATTTT. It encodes CSVGDRGQPQHF.

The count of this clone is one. CDR3 sequence: CASSSRGQTYGYTF. The CDR3 region has the DNA TGTGCCAGCAGTTCGCGTGGACAGACCTATGGCTACACCTTC. This sequence joins TRBV6-5 and TRBJ1-2, with TRBD1 as a possible D gene (6 bases). There are 14 residues in the CDR3. V gave up 4 bases and J gave up 4 bases, with 13 bases separating them. CDR1 and CDR2 (germline): MNHEY, SVGAGI.